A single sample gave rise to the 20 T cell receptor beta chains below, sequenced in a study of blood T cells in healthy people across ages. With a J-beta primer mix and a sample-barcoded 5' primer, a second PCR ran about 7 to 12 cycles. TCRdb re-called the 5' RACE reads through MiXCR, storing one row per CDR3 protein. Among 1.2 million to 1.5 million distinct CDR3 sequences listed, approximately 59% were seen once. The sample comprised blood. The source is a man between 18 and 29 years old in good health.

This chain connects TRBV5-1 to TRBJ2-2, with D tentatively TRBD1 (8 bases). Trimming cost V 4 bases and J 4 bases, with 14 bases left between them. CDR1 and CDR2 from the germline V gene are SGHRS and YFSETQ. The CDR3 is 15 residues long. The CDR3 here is CASSITGGVTGELFF. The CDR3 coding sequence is TGCGCCAGCAGCATCACAGGGGGGGTCACCGGGGAGCTGTTTTTT.

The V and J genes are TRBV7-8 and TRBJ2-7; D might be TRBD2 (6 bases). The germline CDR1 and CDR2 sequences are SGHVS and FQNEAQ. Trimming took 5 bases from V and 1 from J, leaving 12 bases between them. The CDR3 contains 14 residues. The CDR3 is CASSRDFLSYEQYF. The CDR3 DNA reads TGTGCCAGCAGCCGGGACTTCTTATCCTACGAGCAGTACTTC.

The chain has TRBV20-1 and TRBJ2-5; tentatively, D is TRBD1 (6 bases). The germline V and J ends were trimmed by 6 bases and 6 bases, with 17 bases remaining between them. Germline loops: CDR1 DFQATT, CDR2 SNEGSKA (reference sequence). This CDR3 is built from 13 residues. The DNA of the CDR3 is TGCAGTGCCCCAGGGACACTTTTACAGACCCAGTACTTC. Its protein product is CSAPGTLLQTQYF.

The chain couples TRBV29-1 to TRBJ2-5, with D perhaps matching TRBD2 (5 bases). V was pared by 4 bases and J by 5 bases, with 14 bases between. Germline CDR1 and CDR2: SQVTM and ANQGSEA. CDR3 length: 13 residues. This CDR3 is CSVVGRAVETQYF. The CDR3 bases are TGCAGCGTTGTAGGGCGGGCAGTGGAGACCCAGTACTTC.

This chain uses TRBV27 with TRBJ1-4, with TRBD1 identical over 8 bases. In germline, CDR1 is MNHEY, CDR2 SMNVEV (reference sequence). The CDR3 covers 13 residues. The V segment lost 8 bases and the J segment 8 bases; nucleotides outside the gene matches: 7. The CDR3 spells CASLGRDREKLFF. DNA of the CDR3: TGTGCCAGCCTGGGTAGGGACAGGGAAAAACTGTTTTTT.

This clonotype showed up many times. The CDR3 DNA reads as TGCAGCGTTGGACAGGCTAATGAAAAACTGTTTTTT. Translating it yields CSVGQANEKLFF. The chain is built from TRBV29-1 and TRBJ1-4, with a possible D match to TRBD1 (6 bases). The CDR3 length is 12 residues. The germline CDR1 and CDR2 sequences are SQVTM and ANQGSEA. The V and J ends lost 4 bases and 3 bases respectively, with 6 bases between them.

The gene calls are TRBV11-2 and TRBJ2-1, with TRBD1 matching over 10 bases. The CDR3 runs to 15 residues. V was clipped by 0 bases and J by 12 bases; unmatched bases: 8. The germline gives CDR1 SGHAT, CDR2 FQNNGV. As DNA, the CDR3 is TGTGCCAGCAGCTTAGATGGGACAGGGGCCTTTAGGCAGTTCTTC. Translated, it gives CASSLDGTGAFRQFF.

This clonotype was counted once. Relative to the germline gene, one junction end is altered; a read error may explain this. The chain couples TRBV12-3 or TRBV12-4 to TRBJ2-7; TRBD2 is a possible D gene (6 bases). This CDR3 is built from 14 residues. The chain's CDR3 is CAGSLDAGSYEQYF. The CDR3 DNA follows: TGTGCCGGCAGTTTGGACGCGGGGTCCTACGAGCAGTACTTC.

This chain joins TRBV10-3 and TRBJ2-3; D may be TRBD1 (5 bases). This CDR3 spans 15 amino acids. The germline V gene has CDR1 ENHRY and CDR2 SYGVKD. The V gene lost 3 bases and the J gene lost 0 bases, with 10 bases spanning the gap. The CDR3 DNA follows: TGTGCCATCAGTGAAGGGGAATACAGCACAGATACGCAGTATTTT. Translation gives CAISEGEYSTDTQYF.

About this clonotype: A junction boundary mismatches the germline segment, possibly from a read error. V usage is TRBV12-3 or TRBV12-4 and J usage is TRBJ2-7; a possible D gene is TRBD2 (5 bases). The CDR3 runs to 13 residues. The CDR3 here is CVSKRTGIYEQYF. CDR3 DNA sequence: TGTGTCAGCAAGAGGACGGGAATCTACGAGCAGTACTTC.

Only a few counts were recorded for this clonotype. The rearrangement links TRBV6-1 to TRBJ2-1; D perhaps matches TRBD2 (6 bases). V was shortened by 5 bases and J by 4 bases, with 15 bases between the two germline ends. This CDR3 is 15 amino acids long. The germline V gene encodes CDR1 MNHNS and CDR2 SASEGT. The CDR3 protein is CASSRYGGAYNEQFF. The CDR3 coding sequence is TGTGCCAGCAGTCGCTATGGCGGGGCTTACAATGAGCAGTTCTTC.

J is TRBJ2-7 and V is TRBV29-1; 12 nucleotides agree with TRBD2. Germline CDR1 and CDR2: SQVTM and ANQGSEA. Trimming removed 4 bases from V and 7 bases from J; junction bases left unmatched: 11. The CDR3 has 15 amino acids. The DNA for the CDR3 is TGCAGCGTTGCAACTAGCGGGGGGTTAAACAATGAGCAGTACTTC. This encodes CSVATSGGLNNEQYF.

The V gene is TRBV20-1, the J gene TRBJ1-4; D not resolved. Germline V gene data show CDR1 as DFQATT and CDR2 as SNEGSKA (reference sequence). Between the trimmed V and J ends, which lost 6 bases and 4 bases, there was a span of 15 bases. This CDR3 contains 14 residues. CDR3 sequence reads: CSALTLNLNEKLFF. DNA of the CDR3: TGCAGTGCGCTCACCTTGAACCTTAATGAAAAACTGTTTTTT.

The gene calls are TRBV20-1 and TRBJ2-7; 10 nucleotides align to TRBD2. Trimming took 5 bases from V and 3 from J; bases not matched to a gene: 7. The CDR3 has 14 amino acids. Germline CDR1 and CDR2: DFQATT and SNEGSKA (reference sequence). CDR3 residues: CSALGLAEHYEQYF. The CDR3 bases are TGCAGTGCTCTCGGACTAGCGGAACACTACGAGCAGTACTTC.

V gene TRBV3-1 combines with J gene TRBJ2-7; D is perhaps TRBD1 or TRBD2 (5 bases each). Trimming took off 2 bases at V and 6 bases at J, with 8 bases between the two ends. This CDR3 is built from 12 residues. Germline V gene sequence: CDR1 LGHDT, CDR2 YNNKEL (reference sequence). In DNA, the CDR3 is TGTGCCAGCAGCCAAATGGGGACCGAGCAGTACTTC. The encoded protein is CASSQMGTEQYF.

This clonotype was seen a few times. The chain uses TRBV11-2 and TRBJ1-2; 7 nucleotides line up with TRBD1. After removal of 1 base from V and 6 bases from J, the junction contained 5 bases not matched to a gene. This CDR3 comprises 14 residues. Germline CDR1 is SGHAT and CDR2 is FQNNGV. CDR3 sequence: CASSLVYDRDGYTF. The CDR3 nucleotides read TGTGCCAGCAGCTTAGTATATGACAGGGATGGCTACACCTTC.

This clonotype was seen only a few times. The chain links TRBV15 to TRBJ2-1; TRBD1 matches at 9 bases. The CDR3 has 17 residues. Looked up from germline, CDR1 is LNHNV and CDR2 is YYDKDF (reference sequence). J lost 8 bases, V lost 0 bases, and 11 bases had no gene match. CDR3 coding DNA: TGTGCCACCAGCAGAGATATGTGGGACAGGGAATCAGATGAGCAGTTCTTC. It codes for CATSRDMWDRESDEQFF.

CDR3 sequence (DNA): TGCAGCTCTGTTGAGGTCGAGCAGTACTTC. As protein: CSSVEVEQYF. The rearrangement uses TRBV29-1 and TRBJ2-7, with no clear D. Looked up from germline, CDR1 is SQVTM and CDR2 is ANQGSEA. V dropped 8 bases and J dropped 6 bases, with 11 bases sitting between them. CDR3 length: 10 amino acids.

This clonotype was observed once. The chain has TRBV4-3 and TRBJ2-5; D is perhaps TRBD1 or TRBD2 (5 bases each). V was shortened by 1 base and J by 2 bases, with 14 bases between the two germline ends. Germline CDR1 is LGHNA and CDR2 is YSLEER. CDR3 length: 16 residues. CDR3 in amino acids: CASSQAGTDLQETQYF. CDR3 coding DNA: TGCGCCAGCAGCCAAGCCGGGACGGATCTGCAAGAGACCCAGTACTTC.

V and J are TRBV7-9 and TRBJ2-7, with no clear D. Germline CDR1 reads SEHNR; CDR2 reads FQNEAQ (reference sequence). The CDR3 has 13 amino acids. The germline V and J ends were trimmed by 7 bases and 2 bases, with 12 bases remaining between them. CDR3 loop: CASTPGVPYEQYF. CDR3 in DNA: TGTGCCAGCACGCCAGGCGTCCCCTACGAGCAGTACTTC.